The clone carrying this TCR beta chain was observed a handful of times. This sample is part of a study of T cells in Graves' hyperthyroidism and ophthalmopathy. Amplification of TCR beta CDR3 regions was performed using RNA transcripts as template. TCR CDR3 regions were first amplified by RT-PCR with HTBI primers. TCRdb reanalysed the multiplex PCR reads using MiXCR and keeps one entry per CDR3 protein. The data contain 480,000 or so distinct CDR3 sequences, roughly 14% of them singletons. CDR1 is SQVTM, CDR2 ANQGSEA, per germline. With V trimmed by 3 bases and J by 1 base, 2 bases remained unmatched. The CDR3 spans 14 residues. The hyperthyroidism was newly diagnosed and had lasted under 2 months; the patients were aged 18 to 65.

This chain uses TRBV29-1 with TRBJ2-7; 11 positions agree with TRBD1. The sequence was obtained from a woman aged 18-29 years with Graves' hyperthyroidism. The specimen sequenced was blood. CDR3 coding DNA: TGCAGCGTTGAGGGGACAGGGGGGTCCTACGAGCAGTACTTC. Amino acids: CSVEGTGGSYEQYF.